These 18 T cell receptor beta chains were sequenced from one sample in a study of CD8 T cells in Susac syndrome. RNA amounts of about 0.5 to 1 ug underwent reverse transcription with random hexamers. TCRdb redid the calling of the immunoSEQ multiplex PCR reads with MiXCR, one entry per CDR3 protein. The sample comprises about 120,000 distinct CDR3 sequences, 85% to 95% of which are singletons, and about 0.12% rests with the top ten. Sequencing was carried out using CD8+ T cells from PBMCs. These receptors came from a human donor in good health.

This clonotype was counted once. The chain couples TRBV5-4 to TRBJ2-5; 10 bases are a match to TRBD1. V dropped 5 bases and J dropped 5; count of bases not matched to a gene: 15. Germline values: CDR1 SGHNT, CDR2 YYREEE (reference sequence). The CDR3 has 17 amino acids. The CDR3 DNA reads TGTGCCAGCAGTCCCGGACAGGGGGTGGGGATAGCGGAGACCCAGTACTTC. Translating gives CASSPGQGVGIAETQYF. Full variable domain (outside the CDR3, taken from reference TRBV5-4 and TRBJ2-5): ETGVTQSPTHLIKTRGQQVTLRCSSQSGHNTVSWYQQALGQGPQFIFQYYREEENGRGNFPPRFSGLQFPNYSSELNVNALELDDSALYLCASSPGQGVGIAETQYFGPGTRLLVL.

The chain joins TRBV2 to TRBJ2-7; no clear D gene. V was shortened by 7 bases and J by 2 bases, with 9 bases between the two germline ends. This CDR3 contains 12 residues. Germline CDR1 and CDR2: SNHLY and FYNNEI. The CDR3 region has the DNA TGTGCCAGCAACGCAGTTACCTACGAGCAGTACTTC. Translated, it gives CASNAVTYEQYF.

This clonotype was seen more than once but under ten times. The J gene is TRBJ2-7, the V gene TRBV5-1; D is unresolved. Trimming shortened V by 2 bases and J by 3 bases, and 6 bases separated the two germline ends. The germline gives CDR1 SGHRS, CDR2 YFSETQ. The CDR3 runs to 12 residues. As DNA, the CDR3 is TGCGCCAGCAGCTTTAACAACTACGAGCAGTACTTC. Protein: CASSFNNYEQYF.

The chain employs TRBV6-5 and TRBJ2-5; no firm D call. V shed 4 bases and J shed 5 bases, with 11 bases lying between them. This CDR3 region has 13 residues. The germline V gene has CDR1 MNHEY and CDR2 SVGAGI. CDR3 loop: CASSLTPPETQYF. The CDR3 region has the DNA TGTGCCAGCAGTTTAACCCCCCCGGAGACCCAGTACTTC.

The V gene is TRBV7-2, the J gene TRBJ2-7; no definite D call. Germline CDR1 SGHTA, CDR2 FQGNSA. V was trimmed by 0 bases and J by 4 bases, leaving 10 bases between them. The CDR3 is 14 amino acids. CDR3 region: CASSLAPNGYEQYF. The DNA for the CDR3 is TGTGCCAGCAGCTTAGCCCCCAACGGATACGAGCAGTACTTC.

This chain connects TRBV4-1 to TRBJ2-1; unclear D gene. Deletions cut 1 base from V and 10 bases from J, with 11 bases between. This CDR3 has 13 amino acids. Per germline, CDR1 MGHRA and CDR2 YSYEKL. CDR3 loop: CASSQGPLAEQFF. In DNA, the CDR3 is TGCGCCAGCAGCCAAGGACCCTTGGCCGAGCAGTTCTTC.

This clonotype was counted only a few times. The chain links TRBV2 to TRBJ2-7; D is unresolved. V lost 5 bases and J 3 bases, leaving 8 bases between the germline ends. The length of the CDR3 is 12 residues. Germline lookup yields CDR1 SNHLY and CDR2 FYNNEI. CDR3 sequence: CASSFLVYEQYF. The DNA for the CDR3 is TGTGCCAGCAGTTTCCTAGTCTACGAGCAGTACTTC.

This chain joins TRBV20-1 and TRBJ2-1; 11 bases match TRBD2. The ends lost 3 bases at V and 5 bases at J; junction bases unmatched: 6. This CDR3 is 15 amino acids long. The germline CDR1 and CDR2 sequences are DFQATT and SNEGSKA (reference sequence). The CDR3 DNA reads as TGCAGTGCTAGGCGCGGACTAGCGGGCAACAATGAGCAGTTCTTC. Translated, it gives CSARRGLAGNNEQFF.

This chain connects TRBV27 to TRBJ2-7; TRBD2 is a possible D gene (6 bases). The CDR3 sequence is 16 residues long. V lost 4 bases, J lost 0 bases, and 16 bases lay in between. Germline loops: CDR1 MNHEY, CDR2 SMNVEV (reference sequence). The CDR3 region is CASSSPLVGGSYEQYF. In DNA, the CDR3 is TGTGCCAGCAGTTCACCCTTAGTGGGGGGCTCCTACGAGCAGTACTTC.

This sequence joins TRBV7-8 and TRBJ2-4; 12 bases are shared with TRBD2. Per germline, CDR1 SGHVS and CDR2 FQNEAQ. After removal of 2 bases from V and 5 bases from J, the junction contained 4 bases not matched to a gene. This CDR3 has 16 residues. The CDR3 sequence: CASSLRLAGDENIQYF. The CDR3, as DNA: TGTGCCAGCAGCTTACGACTAGCGGGAGACGAAAACATTCAGTACTTC.

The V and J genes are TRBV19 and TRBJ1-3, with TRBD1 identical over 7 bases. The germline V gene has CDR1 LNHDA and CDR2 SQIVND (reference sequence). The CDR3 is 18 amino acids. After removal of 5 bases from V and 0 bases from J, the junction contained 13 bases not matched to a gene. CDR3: CASSGGIPGGASGNTIYF. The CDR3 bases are TGTGCCAGTAGTGGGGGCATACCAGGGGGAGCCTCTGGAAACACCATATATTTT.

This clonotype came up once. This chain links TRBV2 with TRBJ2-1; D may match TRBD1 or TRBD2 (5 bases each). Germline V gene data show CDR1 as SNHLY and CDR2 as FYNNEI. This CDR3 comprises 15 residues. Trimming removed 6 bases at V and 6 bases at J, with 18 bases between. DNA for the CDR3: TGTGCCAGCAGGGGGGAGAAGGGACCCCTCAATGAGCAGTTCTTC. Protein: CASRGEKGPLNEQFF.

The CDR3 here is CSVEEPRTGTLYNEQFF. As DNA, the CDR3 is TGCAGCGTTGAAGAACCGCGGACAGGGACCCTGTACAATGAGCAGTTCTTC. This sequence joins TRBV29-1 and TRBJ2-1; 8 nucleotides line up with TRBD1. J gave up 4 bases and V 0 bases, and 11 bases lay outside the gene matches. Per germline, CDR1 SQVTM and CDR2 ANQGSEA. The CDR3 contains 17 residues.

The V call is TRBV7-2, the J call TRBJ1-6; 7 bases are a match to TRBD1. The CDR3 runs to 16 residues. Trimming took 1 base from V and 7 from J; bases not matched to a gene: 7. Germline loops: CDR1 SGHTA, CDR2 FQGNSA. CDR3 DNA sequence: TGTGCCAGCAGCTTAGTTCCGACAGGGAACAATTCACCCCTCCACTTT. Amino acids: CASSLVPTGNNSPLHF. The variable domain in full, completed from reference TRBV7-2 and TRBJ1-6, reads GAGVSQSPSNKVTEKGKDVELRCDPISGHTALYWYRQSLGQGLEFLIYFQGNSAPDKSGLPSDRFSAERTGGSVSTLTIQRTQQEDSAVYLCASSLVPTGNNSPLHFGNGTRLTVT.

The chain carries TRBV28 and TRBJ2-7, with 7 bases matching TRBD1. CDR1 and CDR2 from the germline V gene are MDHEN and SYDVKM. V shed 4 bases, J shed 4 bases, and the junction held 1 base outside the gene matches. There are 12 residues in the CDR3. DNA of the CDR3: TGTGCCAGCAGTTGGGACAGATACGAGCAGTACTTC. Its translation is CASSWDRYEQYF.

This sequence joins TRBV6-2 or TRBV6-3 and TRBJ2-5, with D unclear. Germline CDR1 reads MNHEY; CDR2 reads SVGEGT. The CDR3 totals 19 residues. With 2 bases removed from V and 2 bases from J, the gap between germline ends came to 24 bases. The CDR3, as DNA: TGTGCCAGCAGTTACCCATTGGGTTGGGGTACCGTCCAACAAGAGACCCAGTACTTC. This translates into CASSYPLGWGTVQQETQYF.

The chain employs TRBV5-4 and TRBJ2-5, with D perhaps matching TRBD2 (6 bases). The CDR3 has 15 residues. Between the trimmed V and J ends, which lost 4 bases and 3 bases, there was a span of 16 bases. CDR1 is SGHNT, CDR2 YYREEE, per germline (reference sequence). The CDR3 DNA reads TGTGCCAGCAGCCATGAGACTAGAGCAGAAGAGACCCAGTACTTC. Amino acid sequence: CASSHETRAEETQYF.

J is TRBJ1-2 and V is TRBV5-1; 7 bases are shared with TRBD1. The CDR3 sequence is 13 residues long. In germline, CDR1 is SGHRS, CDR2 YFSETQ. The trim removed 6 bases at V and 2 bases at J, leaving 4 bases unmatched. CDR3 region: CASTQGGNYGYTF. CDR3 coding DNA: TGCGCCAGCACCCAGGGGGGCAACTATGGCTACACCTTC.